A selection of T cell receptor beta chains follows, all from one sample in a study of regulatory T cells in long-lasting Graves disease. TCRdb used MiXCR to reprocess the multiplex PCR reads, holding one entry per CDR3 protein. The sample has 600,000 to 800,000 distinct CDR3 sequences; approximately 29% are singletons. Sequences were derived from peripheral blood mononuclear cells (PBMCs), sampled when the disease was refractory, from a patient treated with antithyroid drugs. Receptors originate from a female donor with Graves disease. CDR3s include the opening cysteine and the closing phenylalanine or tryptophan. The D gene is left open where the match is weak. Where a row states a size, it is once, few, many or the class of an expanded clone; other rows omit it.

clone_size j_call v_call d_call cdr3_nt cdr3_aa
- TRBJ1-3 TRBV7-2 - TGTGCCAGCAGCTTAGTCCCCTCTGGAAACACCATATATTTT CASSLVPSGNTIYF
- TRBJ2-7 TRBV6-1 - TGTGCCAGCAGTGGAGGGAGAGCCAACGAGCAGTACTTC CASSGGRANEQYF
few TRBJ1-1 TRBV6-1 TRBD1 TGTGCCGTCCGGGACAGGGTGTATACTGAAGCTTTCTTT CAVRDRVYTEAFF
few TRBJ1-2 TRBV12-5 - TGTGCTAGTGGTCCGGGACTCCTCTATAGCTACACCTTC CASGPGLLYSYTF
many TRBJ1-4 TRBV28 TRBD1 TGTGCCAGTCATACAGGGGCCGGTAGTGAAAAACTGTTTTTT CASHTGAGSEKLFF
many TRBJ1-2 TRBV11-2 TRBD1 TGTGCCAGCAGCCCGGGGACAGGGGAAAGAGGTTGGAACTATGGCTACACCTTC CASSPGTGERGWNYGYTF
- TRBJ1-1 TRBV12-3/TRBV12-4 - TGTGCCAGCAGCCCTACCCCCATTAACACTGAAGCTTTCTTT CASSPTPINTEAFF
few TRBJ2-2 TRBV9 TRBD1 TGTGCCAGCAGCGTAGAACCAGGGGGGAACACCGGGGAGCTGTTTTTT CASSVEPGGNTGELFF
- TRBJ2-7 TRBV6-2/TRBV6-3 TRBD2 TGTGCCAGCACTTGGACTAGCGGTAAATACGAGCAGTACTTC CASTWTSGKYEQYF
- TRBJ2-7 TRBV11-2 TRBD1 TGTGCCAGCAGAAAGGGGGCCTCCCACGAGCAGTACTTC CASRKGASHEQYF
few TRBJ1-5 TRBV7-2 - TGTGCCAGCAGCCCGGCCCCGGGCAATCAGCCCCAGCATTTT CASSPAPGNQPQHF
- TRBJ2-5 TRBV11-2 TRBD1 TGTGCCAGCATCGAGCAAGTACACAGGGGGCTCCAAGAGACCCAGTACTTC CASIEQVHRGLQETQYF
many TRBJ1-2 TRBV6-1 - TGTGCCAGCAGACTGACGGCCTATGGCTACACCTTC CASRLTAYGYTF
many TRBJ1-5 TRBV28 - TGTGCCAGCAGTTTCCCCCGGGGGACGGGCAATCAGCCCCAGCATTTT CASSFPRGTGNQPQHF
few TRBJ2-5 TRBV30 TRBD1 TGTGCCTGGACCCGGACAGGGGTCGACGAGACCCAGTACTTC CAWTRTGVDETQYF
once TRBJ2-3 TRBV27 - TGTGCCAGCAGTACGGACTATACTAACACAGATACGCAGTATTTT CASSTDYTNTDTQYF
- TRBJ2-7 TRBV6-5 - TGTGCCAGCAGTTACTCAGGGGGGACTGGCTACGAGCAGTACTTC CASSYSGGTGYEQYF
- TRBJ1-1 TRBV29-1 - TGCAGCGCCGCGGACGGTTTGAACACTGAAGCTTTCTTT CSAADGLNTEAFF
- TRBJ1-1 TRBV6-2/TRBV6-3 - TGTGCCAGCACCTCGGGCTGGGACACTGAAGCTTTCTTT CASTSGWDTEAFF
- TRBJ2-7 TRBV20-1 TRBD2 TGCAGTGCTGGGGAGCCAGGGACTAGCGGGAAATACGAGCAGTACTTC CSAGEPGTSGKYEQYF
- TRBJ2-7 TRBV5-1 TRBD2 TGCGCCAGCACCGCGGGAGGGAACTACGAGCAGTACTTC CASTAGGNYEQYF
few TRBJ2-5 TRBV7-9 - TGTGCCAGCAGCTTTCCCCAAGTGGCGGGCCCAGGAGAGACCCAGTACTTC CASSFPQVAGPGETQYF
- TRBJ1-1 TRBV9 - TGTGCCAGCAGCGCCTCGGCAACCAACACTGAAGCTTTCTTT CASSASATNTEAFF
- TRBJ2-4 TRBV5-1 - TGTGCCAGCAGCTTGGAGCCCTACAAAAACATTCAGTACTTC CASSLEPYKNIQYF
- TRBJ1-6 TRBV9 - TGTGCCAGCAGCGTAGGTTCTGAGCTTTCGCGGAATTCACCCCTCCACTTT CASSVGSELSRNSPLHF
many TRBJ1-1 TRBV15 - TGTGCCACCAGCAGAGGTACCAACCTAAACACTGAAGCTTTCTTT CATSRGTNLNTEAFF
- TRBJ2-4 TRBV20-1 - TGCAGTGCTAGCCCCTCGAAGGCAGGGGGGAACATTCAGTACTTC CSASPSKAGGNIQYF
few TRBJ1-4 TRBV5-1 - TGCGCCAGCAGCTTGGGTTTAGGCACGGTTGAAAAACTGTTTTTT CASSLGLGTVEKLFF
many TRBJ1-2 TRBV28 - TGTGCCAGCATCCCGATGGGGGGCTATGGCTACACCTTC CASIPMGGYGYTF
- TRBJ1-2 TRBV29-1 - TGCAGCGTTGAAGGGCCGCACACCTTC CSVEGPHTF
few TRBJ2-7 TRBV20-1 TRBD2 TGCAGCATTTCCGGGACTAGCGCCTACGAGCAGTACTTC CSISGTSAYEQYF
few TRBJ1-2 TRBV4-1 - TGCGCCAGCAGCCAAGATCAGCCAGCGAACTATGGCTACACCTTC CASSQDQPANYGYTF
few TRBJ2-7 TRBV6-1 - TGTGCCAGCAGGATATCCGAAGTCACCTACGAGCAGTACTTC CASRISEVTYEQYF
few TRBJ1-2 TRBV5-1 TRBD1 TGCGCCAGCAGCTTTCAACAGGGGGGCAACTATGGCTACACCTTC CASSFQQGGNYGYTF